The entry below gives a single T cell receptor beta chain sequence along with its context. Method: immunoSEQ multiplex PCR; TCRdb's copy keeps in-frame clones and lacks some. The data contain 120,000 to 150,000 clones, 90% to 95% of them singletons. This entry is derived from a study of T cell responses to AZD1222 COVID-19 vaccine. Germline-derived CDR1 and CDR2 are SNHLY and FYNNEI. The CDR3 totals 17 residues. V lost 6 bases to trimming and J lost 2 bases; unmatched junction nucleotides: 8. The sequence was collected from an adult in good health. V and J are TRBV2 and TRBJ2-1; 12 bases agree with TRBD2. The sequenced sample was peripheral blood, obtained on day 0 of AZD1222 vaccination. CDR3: CASSFGLAGSPYNEQFF. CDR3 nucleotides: TGTGCCAGCAGCTTCGGACTAGCGGGGAGCCCCTACAATGAGCAGTTCTTC.